This TCR beta chain was sequenced during a study of response to subunit inactivated influenza vaccine. Germline assignment: CDR1 MNHEY and CDR2 SMNVEV (reference sequence). Trimming pared 2 bases from V and 5 bases from J, leaving 18 bases between. The CDR3 is made up of 16 amino acids. TCRdb re-derived calls from the RT-PCR reads in MiXCR, one entry per CDR3 protein. The sample records more than 600,000 distinct CDR3 sequences, about 18% being singletons. As regards this clonotype: The antigen remains unidentified.

Study-wide results and caveats: The authors suggested that every seasonal influenza vaccination recruits few new T cells.

The sequence derives from a man aged 45-65 years who received an inactivated influenza vaccine. This material consisted of PBMCs from blood, taken about 5 days after vaccination. The chain joins TRBV27 to TRBJ2-5, with D uncertain. In DNA, the CDR3 is TGTGCCAGCAGTTTAATTGGAGCGAGCTCCCGTGAGACCCAGTACTTC. Amino acid sequence: CASSLIGASSRETQYF.